This is a list of T cell receptor beta chains from one sample in a study of blood T cell repertoires in COVID-19. Here immunoSEQ multiplex PCR was the method, and the copy in TCRdb shows in-frame clones only, minus some. The repertoire holds roughly 160,000 clones, approximately 82% seen once, with 15% to 20% in the top ten. Sequenced sample: PBMCs or T cells enriched from blood (not recorded which). The receptors shown here come from a man between 60 and 75 years old who had recovered from COVID-19. Each CDR3 is given with its conserved first and last residue. The D gene is left open where the match is weak. Only some rows state a clone size, as once, few, many or a class for expanded clones.

CDR3aa,CDR3nt,v_gene,d_gene,abundance,j_gene
CASSLSASGWGELFF,TGTGCCAGCAGCTTATCAGCTAGCGGCTGGGGGGAGCTGTTTTTT,TRBV11-2,TRBD2,-,TRBJ2-2
CASSATGGFEQYF,TGTGCCAGCAGTGCAACTGGGGGGTTCGAGCAGTACTTC,TRBV25-1,-,-,TRBJ2-7
CASSTAGAYEQYF,TGTGCCAGCAGCACAGCAGGGGCCTACGAGCAGTACTTC,TRBV11-2,-,-,TRBJ2-7
CASSYVAGGPYEQYF,TGTGCCAGCAGCTACGTAGCGGGAGGGCCCTACGAGCAGTACTTC,TRBV7-3,TRBD2,-,TRBJ2-7
CSVGAGDVNTGELFF,TGCAGCGTTGGGGCAGGGGATGTGAACACCGGGGAGCTGTTTTTT,TRBV29-1,-,-,TRBJ2-2
CASSQGTDNYGYTF,TGCGCCAGCAGCCAGGGGACAGACAACTATGGCTACACCTTC,TRBV4-1,TRBD1,-,TRBJ1-2
CASSSGQTYEQYF,TGTGCCAGCAGCTCGGGACAAACCTACGAGCAGTACTTC,TRBV7-9,-,-,TRBJ2-7
CASSLTLPPGTGTGELFF,TGTGCCAGCAGCTTAACCCTCCCCCCCGGGACAGGGACCGGGGAGCTGTTTTTT,TRBV11-3,TRBD1,-,TRBJ2-2
CASSREITGDFHEQYF,TGTGCCAGCAGCAGAGAGATTACAGGGGATTTCCACGAGCAGTACTTC,TRBV21-1,-,once,TRBJ2-7
CASSLDARSIQYF,TGTGCCAGCAGCTTAGATGCGCGTTCCATTCAGTACTTC,TRBV5-4,-,-,TRBJ2-4
CALGGNTEAFF,TGTGCCCTGGGGGGGAACACTGAAGCTTTCTTT,TRBV30,-,-,TRBJ1-1
CASSLGVEGQYF,TGCGCCAGCAGCTTGGGAGTCGAGGGGCAGTACTTC,TRBV5-1,-,-,TRBJ2-7
CASSSLTGSNTEAFF,TGTGCCAGCAGCTCGCTGACGGGGTCGAACACTGAAGCTTTCTTT,TRBV11-2,-,few,TRBJ1-1
CASSYGTGGGYGYTF,TGTGCCAGCAGTTACGGGACAGGGGGCGGATATGGCTACACCTTC,TRBV6-5,TRBD1,-,TRBJ1-2
CASSPDRAGNGELFF,TGTGCCAGCAGCCCCGACAGGGCGGGGAACGGGGAGCTGTTTTTT,TRBV3-1/TRBV3-2,-,-,TRBJ2-2
CASSPLGRPENTEAFF,TGTGCCAGCAGCCCACTAGGACGGCCCGAGAACACTGAAGCTTTCTTT,TRBV9,-,-,TRBJ1-1
CASSLDNSGTVEQYF,TGCGCCAGCAGCTTGGACAACTCCGGAACAGTCGAGCAGTACTTC,TRBV5-1,-,once,TRBJ2-7
CASSNRDRVTDTQYF,TGTGCCAGTAGTAACCGGGACAGGGTTACAGATACGCAGTATTTT,TRBV19,TRBD1,-,TRBJ2-3
CASSPRLAGGPDTQYF,TGTGCCAGCAGCCCCCGACTAGCGGGGGGGCCAGATACGCAGTATTTT,TRBV3-1/TRBV3-2,TRBD2,-,TRBJ2-3
CASRSGEPQHF,TGTGCCAGTAGGTCGGGAGAGCCCCAGCATTTT,TRBV19,-,once,TRBJ1-5
CASSPGGGLVPSGANVLTF,TGTGCCAGCAGCCCCGGCGGGGGTCTCGTCCCATCTGGGGCCAACGTCCTGACTTTC,TRBV7-9,TRBD2,-,TRBJ2-6
CASSWRGTTSEAFF,TGTGCCAGCAGCTGGCGAGGGACTACCAGCGAAGCTTTCTTT,TRBV11-2,-,-,TRBJ1-1
CASSPGGQTNYGYTF,TGTGCCAGCAGCCCCGGAGGACAGACCAACTATGGCTACACCTTC,TRBV3-1/TRBV3-2,-,-,TRBJ1-2
CASSQGSDRGQLFF,TGTGCCAGCAGCCAAGGGTCGGACAGGGGACAACTGTTTTTT,TRBV3-1/TRBV3-2,TRBD1,-,TRBJ1-4
CASSQGWGDSYEQYF,TGTGCCAGCAGCCAAGGGTGGGGGGACTCCTACGAGCAGTACTTC,TRBV3-1/TRBV3-2,-,-,TRBJ2-7
CASSLGIRAGGFTDSTDTQYF,TGTGCCAGCAGCTTAGGTATCCGAGCGGGAGGTTTCACGGATAGCACAGATACGCAGTATTTT,TRBV13,TRBD2,-,TRBJ2-3
CATSPGLWGNQPQHF,TGTGCCACCAGTCCGGGACTATGGGGCAATCAGCCCCAGCATTTT,TRBV24-1,-,-,TRBJ1-5
CASRLTGEAFF,TGTGCCAGCAGACTGACAGGGGAAGCTTTCTTT,TRBV2,TRBD1,-,TRBJ1-1
CASSPPDSVKGLYF,TGTGCCAGCTCACCACCGGACAGTGTTAAGGGTTTGTACTTC,TRBV18,-,-,TRBJ2-5
CASSTGESYEQYF,TGTGCCAGCAGTACAGGGGAATCCTACGAGCAGTACTTC,TRBV6-5,TRBD1,-,TRBJ2-7
CASGSSYEQYF,TGTGCCAGCGGCTCTTCCTACGAGCAGTACTTC,TRBV28,-,-,TRBJ2-7